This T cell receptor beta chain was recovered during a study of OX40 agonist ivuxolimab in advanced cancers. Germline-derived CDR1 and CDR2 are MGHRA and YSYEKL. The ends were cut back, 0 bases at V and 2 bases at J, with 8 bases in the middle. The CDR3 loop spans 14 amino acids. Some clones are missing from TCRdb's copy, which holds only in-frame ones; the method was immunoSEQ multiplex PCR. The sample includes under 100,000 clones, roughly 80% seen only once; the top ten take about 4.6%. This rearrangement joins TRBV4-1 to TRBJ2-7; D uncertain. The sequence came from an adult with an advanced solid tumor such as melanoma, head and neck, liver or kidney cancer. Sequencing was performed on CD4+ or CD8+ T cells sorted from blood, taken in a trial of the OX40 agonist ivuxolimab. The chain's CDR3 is CASSQEDRTYEQYF. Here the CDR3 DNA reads TGCGCCAGCAGCCAAGAAGACCGGACCTACGAGCAGTACTTC.